The text below deals with one T cell receptor (beta chain). Its cognate antigen is unknown. The sample belongs to a study of OX40 agonist ivuxolimab in advanced cancers. Study observations and caveats: Dosing at 0.1 to 3.0 mg/kg was accompanied by clonal expansion of CD4+ and CD8+ blood T cells by week 6.

Clones were read by immunoSEQ multiplex PCR, and TCRdb kept only the in-frame ones, dropping some. The sample lists about 36,000 clones, around 84% occurring once. Germline trimming cut 5 bases from V and 3 bases from J; bases unmatched to any gene: 4. Germline V gives CDR1 SGHTA, CDR2 FQGNSA. The CDR3 is 15 amino acids. The rearrangement uses TRBV7-2 and TRBJ2-7; 13 bases are shared with TRBD2. The sequence derives from an adult with an advanced solid tumor such as melanoma, head and neck, liver or kidney cancer. The specimen was CD4+ or CD8+ T cells sorted from blood, collected in a trial of the OX40 agonist ivuxolimab. CDR3 nucleotides: TGTGCCAGCAGCCCCCGGACTAGCGGGAGCTACGAGCAGTACTTC. Residues: CASSPRTSGSYEQYF.